The rows below give T cell receptor beta chains drawn from one sample of a study of shared clonotypes between healthy human individuals. Data came from immunoSEQ multiplex PCR; TCRdb stores just in-frame clones and leaves some out. The sample lists about 2 million clones, roughly 94% occurring once. Sequenced input: naive CD8+ T cells sorted from blood. The receptor source for this set is a man aged 18 to 29 in good health. The CDR3 runs from the conserved cysteine through the conserved F or W. Each record gives: J gene, V gene, clone size, CDR3 length, D gene, CDR3 protein, CDR3 DNA. A D gene is named only where the DNA matches it firmly. Where a row states a size, it is once, few, many or the class of an expanded clone; other rows omit it.

TRBJ2-5,TRBV5-1,.,15,.,CASSLVAGSQETQYF,TGCGCCAGCAGCTTGGTGGCAGGGTCCCAAGAGACCCAGTACTTC
TRBJ1-2,TRBV19,.,12,.,CASTPNFFGYTF,TGTGCCAGTACCCCAAATTTTTTTGGCTACACCTTC
TRBJ2-7,TRBV6-1,once,15,.,CASNQRGAGFYEQYF,TGTGCCAGCAACCAGAGGGGGGCCGGGTTCTACGAGCAGTACTTC
TRBJ1-2,TRBV4-3,.,16,.,CASSQDLRARNYGYTF,TGCGCCAGCAGCCAAGATCTACGTGCCCGTAACTATGGCTACACCTTC
TRBJ1-1,TRBV10-2,.,16,.,CASSPAAKLMNTEAFF,TGCGCCAGCAGCCCGGCAGCCAAGTTGATGAACACTGAAGCTTTCTTT
TRBJ2-7,TRBV6-1,.,15,.,CASSELTGSSYEQYF,TGTGCCAGCAGTGAATTAACAGGAAGCTCCTACGAGCAGTACTTC
TRBJ2-5,TRBV5-1,.,14,.,CASSPPGQSETQYF,TGCGCCAGCAGCCCTCCGGGACAATCGGAGACCCAGTACTTC
TRBJ2-4,TRBV6-7,.,18,.,CASSSMLGGPAAKNIQYF,TGTGCCAGCAGTTCGATGCTTGGCGGGCCAGCGGCAAAAAACATTCAGTACTTC
TRBJ2-7,TRBV7-6,.,18,TRBD2,CASSLAEEALAGVHEQYF,TGTGCCAGCAGCTTAGCGGAGGAGGCACTAGCGGGGGTCCACGAGCAGTACTTC
TRBJ2-1,TRBV19,.,13,.,CASHGRTYNEQFF,TGTGCCAGTCACGGCAGGACCTACAATGAGCAGTTCTTC
TRBJ2-1,TRBV5-6,.,14,.,CASRNYRGLPPQFF,TGTGCCAGCAGAAATTACCGGGGTCTACCCCCACAGTTCTTC
TRBJ2-7,TRBV13,.,12,.,CASSPGPYEQYF,TGCGCCAGCAGCCCAGGGCCCTACGAGCAGTACTTC
TRBJ2-3,TRBV6-5,.,11,TRBD2,CASSGGGAQYF,TGTGCCAGCAGTGGGGGGGGTGCGCAGTATTTT
TRBJ1-5,TRBV7-9,.,14,.,CASSPPGGNQPQHF,TGTGCCAGCAGCCCCCCGGGCGGAAATCAGCCCCAGCATTTT
TRBJ2-7,TRBV28,.,13,.,CASRPEWGDEQYF,TGTGCCAGCAGGCCTGAGTGGGGCGACGAGCAGTACTTC
TRBJ1-1,TRBV7-7,.,15,.,CASSLAQGTNTEAFF,TGTGCTAGCAGCTTAGCGCAGGGGACGAACACTGAAGCTTTCTTT
TRBJ1-4,TRBV6-4,.,13,.,CASEVPFIEKLFF,TGTGCCAGCGAAGTTCCCTTTATAGAAAAACTGTTTTTT
TRBJ2-2,TRBV27,once,12,.,CASSPPTGELFF,TGTGCCAGCAGTCCCCCGACGGGGGAGCTGTTTTTT
TRBJ2-7,TRBV5-8,.,15,TRBD2,CASSAAGDPYYEQYF,TGTGCCAGCAGCGCAGCGGGGGACCCCTACTACGAGCAGTACTTC
TRBJ2-7,TRBV30,.,12,.,CAWRIDSYEQYF,TGTGCCTGGAGAATAGACAGTTACGAGCAGTACTTC
TRBJ2-7,TRBV13,.,12,.,CASSSRVNEQYF,TGTGCCAGCAGCTCCAGGGTCAACGAGCAGTACTTC
TRBJ2-7,TRBV9,.,16,TRBD1,CASSGPGTGGFYEQYF,TGTGCCAGCAGCGGACCCGGGACAGGGGGATTTTACGAGCAGTACTTC
TRBJ2-1,TRBV19,.,13,.,CASSHQGNNEQFF,TGTGCCAGTAGTCATCAGGGTAACAATGAGCAGTTCTTC
TRBJ1-1,TRBV28,.,14,TRBD1,CASTLGTGNTEAFF,TGTGCCAGCACTTTGGGGACAGGAAACACTGAAGCTTTCTTT
TRBJ2-7,TRBV25-1,.,13,TRBD2,CASSGGRTYEQYF,TGTGCCAGCAGTGGCGGGAGAACCTACGAGCAGTACTTC
TRBJ1-2,TRBV11-2,.,15,.,CASSLDLGSNYGYTF,TGTGCCAGCAGCTTAGATCTCGGCAGCAACTATGGCTACACCTTC
TRBJ1-6,TRBV27,.,13,.,CASSLDWNSPLHF,TGTGCCAGCAGTCTCGATTGGAATTCACCCCTCCACTTT
TRBJ2-1,TRBV5-5,few,10,.,CASSFNEQFF,TGTGCCAGCAGCTTCAATGAGCAGTTCTTC
TRBJ2-7,TRBV5-4,.,12,TRBD2,CASSREGYEQYF,TGTGCCAGCAGCCGGGAGGGGTACGAGCAGTACTTC
TRBJ2-7,TRBV4-2,.,13,.,CASSQGSDYEQYF,TGTGCCAGCAGCCAAGGCTCAGACTACGAGCAGTACTTC
TRBJ2-7,TRBV13,.,14,.,CASSPDSSSYEQYF,TGTGCCAGCAGCCCGGACAGTTCAAGCTACGAGCAGTACTTC
TRBJ2-2,TRBV5-5,few,15,.,CASSNHQGNTGELFF,TGTGCCAGCAGCAACCATCAAGGGAACACCGGGGAGCTGTTTTTT
TRBJ2-5,TRBV10-3,.,17,TRBD1,CAISESEGTGGRETQYF,TGTGCCATCAGTGAGTCGGAGGGGACAGGGGGCCGAGAGACCCAGTACTTC
TRBJ2-7,TRBV28,.,13,.,CASSLVRDYEQYF,TGTGCCAGCAGTTTAGTCAGGGACTACGAGCAGTACTTC
TRBJ2-1,TRBV6-5,.,13,.,CASRGGLSDEQFF,TGTGCCAGCAGGGGGGGCCTGTCGGATGAGCAGTTCTTC
TRBJ2-7,TRBV29-1,.,13,.,CSVGAGLPYEQYF,TGCAGCGTTGGGGCAGGGCTTCCCTACGAGCAGTACTTC
TRBJ2-7,TRBV5-1,.,16,TRBD2,CASSPEELAVSYEQYF,TGCGCCAGCAGCCCGGAAGAACTAGCGGTATCCTACGAGCAGTACTTC
TRBJ1-6,TRBV7-9,.,13,.,CASHRNRNSPLHF,TGTGCCAGCCATAGAAACAGGAATTCACCCCTCCACTTT
TRBJ2-7,TRBV2,.,14,TRBD1,CATSGQGPSYEQYF,TGTGCCACATCGGGACAGGGACCCTCCTACGAGCAGTACTTC
TRBJ2-2,TRBV9,.,14,.,CASSVGGSTGELFF,TGTGCCAGCAGCGTAGGTGGGAGTACCGGGGAGCTGTTTTTT
TRBJ2-3,TRBV9,.,15,TRBD2,CASSQVTSASDTQYF,TGTGCCAGCAGCCAGGTGACTAGCGCCTCAGATACGCAGTATTTT